This note documents a single T cell receptor beta chain sequence. Its target is not known. A sample-barcoded 5' primer and a J-beta primer mix were used in a second PCR of roughly 6 to 11 cycles. Sequencing recovered at least 2.5 million CDR3-containing paired-end reads from each sample. TCRdb re-called the 5' RACE reads with MiXCR, one entry per CDR3 protein. Here the sample spans under 2,000,000 distinct CDR3 sequences, around 48% being singletons. The data are from a study of blood T cells in healthy people across ages. General observations from the study: Changes seen in expanded clonotypes were possibly confounded by donor CMV status left unknown.

Donation came from healthy Caucasian individuals in Russia who were aged roughly 6 to 95. This clonotype was sampled from a woman aged 40 to 50 in good health. The sample consisted of blood.

The CDR3 DNA reads as TGTGCCAGCAGCTTAGGGACAGGGGGCGCGGGCAATCAGCCCCAGCATTTT. Its translation is CASSLGTGGAGNQPQHF. The chain combines TRBV7-8 with TRBJ1-5; 11 nucleotides match TRBD1. V was clipped by 1 base and J by 2 bases; unmatched bases: 4. Germline loops: CDR1 SGHVS, CDR2 FQNEAQ. The CDR3 covers 17 residues.